The T cell receptor (beta chain) under discussion was sequenced for a study of regulatory T cells in long-lasting Graves disease. About the study: Freshly diagnosed Graves' patients had used antithyroid drugs for under 3 months.

This clonotype has a count of ten or more. Germline lookup yields CDR1 DFQATT and CDR2 SNEGSKA (reference sequence). With V trimmed by 5 bases and J by 10 bases, 9 bases remained unmatched. The CDR3 is made up of 14 amino acids. The time point: newly diagnosed GD, antithyroid drugs for less than 3 months. PBMC-derived RNA was used for the TCR library. Through Arm-PCR of CDR3 regions and iRepertoire HTBI primers, TCR beta libraries were built. Using its own MiXCR run on the multiplex PCR reads, TCRdb lists one record per CDR3 protein. The sample has hundreds of thousands of distinct CDR3 sequences, over 15% seen once. The sample also formed part of further work on T cells in Graves' hyperthyroidism and ophthalmopathy.

Source: peripheral blood mononuclear cells (PBMCs), taken at new diagnosis, from a patient treated with antithyroid drugs. The chain joins TRBV20-1 to TRBJ1-6, with 9 nucleotides matching TRBD1. The source is a man in his forties or fifties with Graves disease. The CDR3 sequence: CSAPRGTGSSPLHF. The CDR3, as DNA: TGCAGTGCTCCTCGCGGGACAGGGAGCTCACCCCTCCACTTT.